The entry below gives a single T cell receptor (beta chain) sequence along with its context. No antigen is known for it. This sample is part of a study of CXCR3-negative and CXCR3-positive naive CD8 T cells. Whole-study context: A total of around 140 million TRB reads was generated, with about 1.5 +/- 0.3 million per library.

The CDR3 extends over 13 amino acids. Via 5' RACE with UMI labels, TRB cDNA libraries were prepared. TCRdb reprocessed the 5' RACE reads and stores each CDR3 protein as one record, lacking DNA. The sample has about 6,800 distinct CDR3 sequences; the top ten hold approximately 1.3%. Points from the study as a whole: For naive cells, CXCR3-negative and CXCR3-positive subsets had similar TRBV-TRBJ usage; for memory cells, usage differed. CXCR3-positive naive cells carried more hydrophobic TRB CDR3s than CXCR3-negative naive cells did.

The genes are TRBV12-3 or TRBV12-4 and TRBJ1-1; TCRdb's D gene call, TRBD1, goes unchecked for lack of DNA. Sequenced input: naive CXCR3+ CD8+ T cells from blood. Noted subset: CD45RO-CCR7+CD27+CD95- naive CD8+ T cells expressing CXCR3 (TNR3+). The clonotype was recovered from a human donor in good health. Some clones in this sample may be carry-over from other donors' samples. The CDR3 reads CASSSGTGYEAFF.